This T cell receptor (beta chain) was identified in a study of identical twins. Deletions cut 0 bases from V and 3 bases from J, with 9 bases between. CDR3 length equals 14 residues. CDR1 and CDR2 from the germline V gene are DFQATT and SNEGSKA (reference sequence). It was template switching that added a universal primer site, and there were unique molecular identifiers on the cDNA. TCRdb ran MiXCR on the 5' RACE reads and lists one entry per CDR3 protein. This table has 310,000 or so distinct CDR3 sequences, just under 9.5% appearing once. As concerns this clonotype: As yet, its antigen is unknown.

Study findings and constraints: Rather than following the same donors, the conclusions depended on cross-sectional statistical analysis.

These same data were also listed under a study on yellow fever vaccine responses in identical twins.

The V gene is TRBV20-1, the J gene TRBJ2-1; possibly TRBD1 or TRBD2 for D (5 bases each). Sequencing was done on a sample of CD8+ T cells sorted from blood. The receptor comes from a woman aged 18 to 35 in good health. The CDR3 bases are TGCAGTGCTAGAGAGGGGGACCTCTACAATGAGCAGTTCTTC. It is translated as CSAREGDLYNEQFF.